Below, 22 T cell receptor beta chains from the same sample are listed, as sequenced in a study of shared clonotypes between healthy human individuals. Only in-frame clones appear in the TCRdb table, and some are missing; sequencing was by immunoSEQ multiplex PCR. The profile shows around 2.1 million clones, approximately 94% of them singletons. Sample: naive CD4+ T cells sorted from blood. Subset indicated: CD45RA+ positively selected. All receptors come from a man aged 18 to 29 in good health.

A word on this clone: One end of the junction fails to match germline, which may point to a read error. The V gene is TRBV10-2, the J gene TRBJ1-6; no firm D call. The CDR3 has 12 amino acids. Germline-derived CDR1 and CDR2 are WSHSY and SAAADI. In DNA, the CDR3 is TGCGCCAGCAGTGAGGGGTATTCCCCCCTCCACTTT. Translated, it gives CASSEGYSPLHF.

This clone was recorded only once. The CDR3, as DNA: TGCGCCAGCAGCGACGCTTCGGGGTTCGGCTACACCTTC. Protein sequence: CASSDASGFGYTF. The chain has TRBV10-1 and TRBJ1-2; D gene ambiguous. The V and J ends lost 6 bases and 8 bases respectively, with 16 bases between them. This CDR3 has 13 amino acids. The germline gives CDR1 WNHNN, CDR2 SYGVQD (reference sequence).

The V and J genes are TRBV4-3 and TRBJ1-4; a possible D gene is TRBD1 (6 bases). CDR1 is LGHNA, CDR2 YSLEER, per germline. The CDR3 is 16 residues long. V shed 4 bases and J shed 8 bases, with 20 bases lying between them. The CDR3 here is CASSRGWGLQAEKLFF. The CDR3, as DNA: TGCGCCAGCAGCCGAGGGTGGGGGCTCCAAGCCGAAAAACTGTTTTTT.

The chain couples TRBV5-4 to TRBJ2-3; D is perhaps TRBD1 (5 bases). There are 16 residues in the CDR3. Looked up from germline, CDR1 is SGHNT and CDR2 is YYREEE (reference sequence). Trimming removed 4 bases from V and 3 bases from J, with 18 bases in between. CDR3 amino acids: CASSPEEGHRTDTQYF. In DNA form, the CDR3 reads TGTGCCAGCAGCCCCGAGGAAGGACATCGGACAGATACGCAGTATTTT.

V and J are TRBV5-4 and TRBJ2-2; 10 nucleotides match TRBD2. CDR3 length: 18 residues. V dropped 2 bases and J dropped 1; count of bases not matched to a gene: 8. The germline CDR1 and CDR2 sequences are SGHNT and YYREEE (reference sequence). The DNA of the CDR3 is TGTGCCAGCAGCTTTTTCCTGGTAGCGGGGGGGAACACCGGGGAGCTGTTTTTT. The encoded protein is CASSFFLVAGGNTGELFF.

The gene calls are TRBV10-2 and TRBJ2-6, with D hard to call. Germline-derived CDR1 and CDR2 are WSHSY and SAAADI. V lost 5 bases, J lost 2 bases, and 10 bases lay in between. The CDR3 contains 15 residues. CDR3 amino acids: CASSTREPGANVLTF. The CDR3 DNA sequence: TGCGCCAGCAGTACCCGAGAGCCTGGGGCCAACGTCCTGACTTTC.

The V gene is TRBV4-1, the J gene TRBJ2-5; TRBD2 matches 9 bases. Germline CDR1 reads MGHRA; CDR2 reads YSYEKL. V trimming: 4 bases; J trimming: 3 bases; junction bases outside the gene matches: 9. The CDR3 is made up of 16 amino acids. The CDR3 is CASSPTGGGAEETQYF. DNA for the CDR3: TGCGCCAGCAGCCCAACTGGCGGGGGGGCGGAAGAGACCCAGTACTTC.

This chain links TRBV7-2 with TRBJ2-7; D unresolved. The CDR3 is 12 amino acids. Per the germline V gene, CDR1 is SGHTA and CDR2 is FQGNSA. V was shortened by 3 bases and J by 1 base, with 4 bases between the two germline ends. The DNA of the CDR3 is TGTGCCAGCAGCTTTATGTCCTACGAGCAGTACTTC. This sequence encodes CASSFMSYEQYF.

This clone was seen once. This sequence joins TRBV6-5 and TRBJ2-3; 10 nucleotides line up with TRBD1. The trim removed 4 bases at V and 13 bases at J, leaving 14 bases unmatched. The V gene's germline CDR1 is MNHEY and CDR2 SVGAGI. CDR3 length: 15 residues. CDR3 in DNA: TGTGCCAGCAGTTTGGGCAGGGGTCCGGGACAGGGGAAGTATTTT. Its protein product is CASSLGRGPGQGKYF.

The CDR3 region has the DNA TGTGCCAGCAGCGACCCCAGGGGGCGTAAGGGCACAGATACGCAGTATTTT. It specifies CASSDPRGRKGTDTQYF. This chain joins TRBV6-7 and TRBJ2-3; 8 bases line up with TRBD1. TRBV6-7 counts as an open reading frame of uncertain function. The CDR3 covers 17 residues. V lost 6 bases to trimming and J lost 1 base; unmatched junction nucleotides: 12.

The chain recombines TRBV28 with TRBJ1-4; maybe TRBD1 (6 bases). Germline V gives CDR1 MDHEN, CDR2 SYDVKM. V gave up 1 base and J gave up 5 bases, with 14 bases separating them. This CDR3 region has 16 residues. Here the CDR3 reads CASSLFPGQGNEKLFF. The DNA of the CDR3 is TGTGCCAGCAGTTTATTCCCCGGGCAGGGGAATGAAAAACTGTTTTTT.

This clone was counted between two and nine times. In DNA, the CDR3 is TGTGCCAGCAGTGTAGGGGGGCTCAATTCACCCCTCCACTTT. As protein: CASSVGGLNSPLHF. This chain joins TRBV6-1 and TRBJ1-6; TRBD1 might be the D (6 bases). The CDR3 covers 14 residues. From germline, CDR1 is MNHNS and CDR2 SASEGT. V was clipped by 4 bases and J by 7 bases, with 11 bases between them.

With respect to this clone: Other DNA sequences of this sample code for an identical CDR3. This sequence joins TRBV19 and TRBJ1-6; D ambiguous. CDR1 LNHDA and CDR2 SQIVND come from the germline V gene (reference sequence). V was cut by 1 base and J by 7 bases, with 8 bases left in between. CDR3 length equals 14 residues. The CDR3 protein is CASSIGQPNSPLHF. CDR3 nucleotides: TGTGCCAGTAGTATAGGGCAGCCAAATTCACCCCTCCACTTT.

The V gene is TRBV9, the J gene TRBJ2-7; D possibly corresponds to TRBD1 (6 bases). With 4 bases removed from V and 0 bases from J, the gap between germline ends came to 14 bases. Germline V CDR1 and CDR2: SGDLS, YYNGEE. There are 15 residues in the CDR3. This CDR3 reads CASSPQTGVSYEQYF. In DNA form, the CDR3 reads TGTGCCAGCAGCCCCCAGACAGGAGTCTCCTACGAGCAGTACTTC.

The chain carries TRBV7-9 and TRBJ1-3, with D unclear. Germline CDR1 reads SEHNR; CDR2 reads FQNEAQ (reference sequence). The CDR3 consists of 15 residues. V shed 3 bases and J shed 0 bases, with 9 bases lying between them. The CDR3 reads CASSFALTSGNTIYF. The CDR3 DNA reads TGTGCCAGCAGCTTCGCACTAACCTCTGGAAACACCATATATTTT.

This clone was detected once. The chain is built from TRBV27 and TRBJ2-7, with D perhaps TRBD1 (6 bases). Trimming took off 3 bases at V and 3 bases at J, with 12 bases between the two ends. This CDR3 contains 14 residues. Per the germline V gene, CDR1 is MNHEY and CDR2 is SMNVEV (reference sequence). The chain's CDR3 is CASSFSLGGYEQYF. In DNA form, the CDR3 reads TGTGCCAGCAGTTTTTCGCTAGGGGGCTACGAGCAGTACTTC.

This chain connects TRBV28 to TRBJ2-5, with D uncertain. V lost 3 bases to trimming and J lost 1 base, with 6 bases between them. CDR1 MDHEN and CDR2 SYDVKM come from the germline V gene. CDR3 length equals 13 residues. CDR3 protein: CASSFNSQETQYF. The CDR3 nucleotides are TGTGCCAGCAGTTTTAACAGCCAAGAGACCCAGTACTTC.

The chain carries TRBV6-7 and TRBJ1-5; possible D gene TRBD1, 5 bases. TRBV6-7 is classed as an ORF, of uncertain function. Trimming removed 2 bases at V and 1 base at J, with 24 bases between. The CDR3 spans 20 residues. The CDR3 sequence: CASSYPRSRFWEGSNQPQHF. In DNA form, the CDR3 reads TGTGCCAGCAGTTACCCTCGAAGCCGATTTTGGGAGGGGAGCAATCAGCCCCAGCATTTT.

V gene TRBV28 combines with J gene TRBJ2-7; perhaps D is TRBD1 or TRBD2 (6 bases each). The V gene lost 7 bases and the J gene lost 4 bases, with 14 bases spanning the gap. Germline values: CDR1 MDHEN, CDR2 SYDVKM. The CDR3 covers 13 residues. CDR3 in amino acids: CASIGGSRYEQYF. The DNA for the CDR3 is TGTGCCAGCATAGGGGGGAGTAGGTACGAGCAGTACTTC.

CDR3: CASSPIREGYTF. DNA for the CDR3: TGTGCCAGCTCACCAATCCGGGAGGGCTACACCTTC. The chain carries TRBV18 and TRBJ1-2, with D unclear. Per the germline V gene, CDR1 is KGHSH and CDR2 is LQKENI. The germline V and J ends were trimmed by 2 bases and 8 bases, with 9 bases remaining between them. This CDR3 has 12 amino acids.

J is TRBJ2-7 and V is TRBV5-6, with a possible D match to TRBD2 (5 bases). CDR1 SGHDT and CDR2 YYEEEE come from the germline V gene. Trimming stripped 0 bases from V and 5 bases from J, with 9 bases between. CDR3 length: 13 amino acids. The CDR3 nucleotides are TGTGCCAGCAGCTTGGCGGGAACCGACGAGCAGTACTTC. Its protein product is CASSLAGTDEQYF.

The chain employs TRBV5-1 and TRBJ1-3; no clear D gene. The V and J ends lost 4 bases and 0 bases respectively, with 14 bases between them. The CDR3 runs to 16 residues. CDR1 is SGHRS and CDR2 is YFSETQ in the germline V gene. Here the CDR3 reads CASSRLETSSGNTIYF. For the CDR3, the DNA is TGCGCCAGCAGCCGACTTGAAACGAGCTCTGGAAACACCATATATTTT.